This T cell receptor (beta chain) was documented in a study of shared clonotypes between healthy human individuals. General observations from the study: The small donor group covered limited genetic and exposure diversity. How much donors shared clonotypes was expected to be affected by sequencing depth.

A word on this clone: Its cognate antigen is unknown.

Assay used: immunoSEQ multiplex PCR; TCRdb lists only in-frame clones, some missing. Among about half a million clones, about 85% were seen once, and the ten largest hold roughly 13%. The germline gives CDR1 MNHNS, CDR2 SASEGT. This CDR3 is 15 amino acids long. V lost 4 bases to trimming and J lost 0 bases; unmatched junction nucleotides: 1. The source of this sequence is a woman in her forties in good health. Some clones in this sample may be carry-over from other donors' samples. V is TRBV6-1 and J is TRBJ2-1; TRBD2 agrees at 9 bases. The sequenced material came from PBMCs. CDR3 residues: CASSGLAASYNEQFF. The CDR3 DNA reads TGTGCCAGCAGTGGACTAGCGGCCTCCTACAATGAGCAGTTCTTC.